This T cell receptor beta chain stems from a study of molecular identifiers for immune sequencing clone quantification. Overall study findings and caveats: Among over 950,000 naive cells, as was reported, spiked Jurkat TCR RNA from one cell was detectable. Among effectors, clones above 20 RNA copies held over 97% of molecules; among naive cells, under 1%.

This clonotype was observed at least ten times. Antigen unknown. V gave up 5 bases and J gave up 2 bases; unmatched junction bases: 5. The germline CDR1 and CDR2 sequences are MDHEN and SYDVKM. The CDR3 length is 15 residues. Preparation of the bulk TCR libraries relied on previously described methods and listed TCR primers. TCRdb passed the PCR reads through MiXCR, listing each CDR3 protein once. In the table there are about 640,000 distinct CDR3 sequences, around 20% of which are singletons. Sorting was used to obtain naive CD8 T cells (CD8+CD4-CCR7+CD45RA+). The receptor was derived from a human donor in good health. Some libraries in this study had Jurkat cell RNA spiked in. The chain uses TRBV28 and TRBJ1-2, with 10 bases that match TRBD1. The sequencing sample was made of naive CD8+ T cells from blood, with Jurkat cell RNA spiked in. Subset reported: FACS-sorted CD8+CD4-CCR7+CD45RA+ naive T cells. CDR3 protein: CASSPWTGGNYGYTF. DNA for the CDR3: TGTGCCAGCAGTCCGTGGACAGGGGGGAACTATGGCTACACCTTC.